These 27 T cell receptor beta chains share one sample of origin, sequenced in a study of graft-versus-host responses after intestinal transplantation. Only in-frame clones appear in the TCRdb table, and some are missing; sequencing was by immunoSEQ multiplex PCR. The sample includes approximately 77,000 clones, around 92% seen only once; the top ten take about 0.67%. The sample was PBMCs, taken 98 days after intestinal transplantation. The receptors derive from a human patient who received an intestinal transplant, so some T cells may come from the graft donor.

The CDR3 coding sequence is TGTGCCAGCAGCTTAGTCGAGGGTCAAGAGACCCAGTACTTC. This sequence encodes CASSLVEGQETQYF. The V call is TRBV7-8, the J call TRBJ2-5; D is possibly TRBD2 (5 bases). The germline V gene has CDR1 SGHVS and CDR2 FQNEAQ. This CDR3 spans 14 amino acids. Between the trimmed V and J ends, which lost 1 base and 2 bases, there was a span of 8 bases.

V usage is TRBV4-2 and J usage is TRBJ2-5; 10 bases align to TRBD2. This CDR3 has 17 residues. CDR1 LGHNA and CDR2 YNFKEQ come from the germline V gene. The V gene end was trimmed by 1 base and the J gene end by 10 bases; junction bases not matched to a gene: 15. Here the CDR3 reads CASSQAGASGRVGNQYF. CDR3 coding DNA: TGTGCCAGCAGCCAAGCAGGAGCCAGCGGGAGGGTTGGAAACCAGTACTTC.

This chain uses TRBV5-1 with TRBJ2-7; weak D call: TRBD1 (5 bases). The CDR3 is 16 amino acids. The V and J ends lost 4 bases and 2 bases respectively, with 19 bases between them. CDR1 is SGHRS, CDR2 YFSETQ, per germline. CDR3 DNA: TGCGCCAGCAGCGCACCGTCTCAAGGGGCCACCTACGAGCAGTACTTC. It encodes CASSAPSQGATYEQYF.

The gene calls are TRBV30 and TRBJ2-3; 7 bases match TRBD2. The CDR3 sequence is 16 residues long. From germline, CDR1 is GTSNPN and CDR2 SVGIG (reference sequence). Trimming removed 3 bases from V and 6 bases from J; junction bases left unmatched: 15. The CDR3 loop reads CAWSDSFGRLLDTQYF. DNA for the CDR3: TGTGCCTGGAGCGACAGCTTCGGGAGGCTCCTGGATACGCAGTATTTT.

The chain couples TRBV6-5 to TRBJ2-7; 9 bases map to TRBD1. CDR3 length: 14 amino acids. The germline CDR1 and CDR2 sequences are MNHEY and SVGAGI. Trimming took 4 bases from V and 2 from J; bases not matched to a gene: 3. CDR3 bases: TGTGCCAGCAGTTGGGGGACAGGGACCTACGAGCAGTACTTC. Translated: CASSWGTGTYEQYF.

J is TRBJ2-7 and V is TRBV7-2; tentative D call: TRBD1 (6 bases). The CDR3 runs 15 residues. CDR1 is SGHTA, CDR2 FQGNSA, per germline. The ends were cut back, 7 bases at V and 2 bases at J, with 18 bases in the middle. This CDR3 is CASTRRGTPAYEQYF. CDR3 coding DNA: TGTGCCAGCACCCGAAGGGGGACGCCAGCCTACGAGCAGTACTTC.

The CDR3 DNA is TGTGCCAGCAGCGTAGAAGGTGGTGCTTACACAGATACGCAGTATTTT. This gives the protein CASSVEGGAYTDTQYF. The genes are TRBV9 and TRBJ2-3; D call uncertain. CDR3 length: 16 residues. Trimming cost V 0 bases and J 2 bases, with 13 bases left between them. CDR1 and CDR2 from the germline V gene are SGDLS and YYNGEE.

The CDR3 protein is CASSLPDREGGNTIYF. Here the CDR3 DNA reads TGCGCCAGCAGCTTGCCCGACAGGGAGGGGGGAAACACCATATATTTT. The J gene is TRBJ1-3, the V gene TRBV5-1; TRBD1 matches 7 bases. The CDR3 is 16 residues long. Germline V gene sequence: CDR1 SGHRS, CDR2 YFSETQ. After removal of 1 base from V and 4 bases from J, the junction contained 8 bases not matched to a gene.

This sequence joins TRBV4-2 and TRBJ1-2; D is uncertain. V lost 0 bases and J 4 bases, leaving 12 bases between the germline ends. This CDR3 comprises 15 residues. Germline loops: CDR1 LGHNA, CDR2 YNFKEQ. The CDR3 bases are TGTGCCAGCAGCCAAGATGTACGGGGTAGCTATGGCTACACCTTC. Residues: CASSQDVRGSYGYTF.

This clone has only one observation. This chain uses TRBV27 with TRBJ2-1; D is undetermined. V was shortened by 6 bases and J by 0 bases, with 15 bases between the two germline ends. Looked up from germline, CDR1 is MNHEY and CDR2 is SMNVEV (reference sequence). This CDR3 comprises 16 residues. CDR3 in amino acids: CASSPPYLGSYNEQFF. The CDR3 region has the DNA TGTGCCAGCAGCCCCCCATACCTGGGCTCCTACAATGAGCAGTTCTTC.

The chain employs TRBV10-3 and TRBJ2-1; 7 nucleotides align to TRBD2. The CDR3 extends over 13 amino acids. Germline V gene data show CDR1 as ENHRY and CDR2 as SYGVKD. J lost 10 bases, V lost 7 bases, and 10 bases had no gene match. The CDR3 region has the DNA TGTGCCATCACCAGGGCCCTAGCGGCGGAGCAGTTCTTC. The encoded protein is CAITRALAAEQFF.

This rearrangement joins TRBV30 to TRBJ2-1, with 11 bases aligning to TRBD2. After removal of 1 base from V and 3 bases from J, the junction contained 2 bases not matched to a gene. The CDR3 covers 15 residues. The V gene's germline CDR1 is GTSNPN and CDR2 SVGIG (reference sequence). The CDR3 region has the DNA TGTGCCTGGAGTGCCGGGACTAGCGGCTACAATGAGCAGTTCTTC. Its translation: CAWSAGTSGYNEQFF.

In the case of this clone: A junction end diverges from the germline sequence, so it may reflect a read error. The V and J genes are TRBV11-2 and TRBJ2-5, with a weak D call TRBD1 (7 bases). Germline values: CDR1 SGHAT, CDR2 FQNNGV. The CDR3 runs to 17 residues. The CDR3 spells CASSVERGRRGDNAQYF. The CDR3 bases are TGTGCCAGCAGCGTAGAGAGGGGGCGACGCGGGGACAACGCCCAGTACTTC. Looking up the rest from reference TRBV11-2 and TRBJ2-5 gives the full variable domain: EAGVAQSPRYKIIEKRQSVAFWCNPISGHATLYWYQQILGQGPKLLIQFQNNGVVDDSQLPKDRFSAERLKGVDSTLKIQPAKLEDSAVYLCASSVERGRRGDNAQYFGPGTRLLVL.

V gene TRBV11-1 combines with J gene TRBJ2-3; the match to TRBD2 covers 8 bases. CDR3 length: 15 residues. CDR1 SGHAT and CDR2 FQDESV come from the germline V gene (reference sequence). J was trimmed by 3 bases and V by 5 bases; bases with no gene match: 7. The CDR3 sequence is CASSPKRGNTDTQYF. CDR3 nucleotide sequence: TGTGCCAGCAGCCCAAAGCGGGGGAATACAGATACGCAGTATTTT.

In the case of this clone: The sample contains more than one DNA sequence encoding this CDR3. This chain links TRBV10-1 with TRBJ2-3, with 7 bases fitting TRBD2. There are 15 residues in the CDR3. With 0 bases clipped from V and 0 bases from J, the junction kept 0 bases outside the gene matches. Germline V gives CDR1 WNHNN, CDR2 SYGVQD (reference sequence). CDR3 loop: CASSESSGSTDTQYF. CDR3 DNA: TGCGCCAGCAGTGAGTCTAGCGGGAGCACAGATACGCAGTATTTT.

This rearrangement joins TRBV5-1 to TRBJ2-5; D call uncertain. The CDR3 is 14 amino acids. Trimming removed 2 bases at V and 3 bases at J, with 11 bases between. Germline V gene sequence: CDR1 SGHRS, CDR2 YFSETQ. CDR3 residues: CASSFYIEEETQYF. The CDR3 DNA follows: TGCGCCAGCAGCTTTTACATAGAGGAAGAGACCCAGTACTTC.

The genes are TRBV11-2 and TRBJ2-3; D is ambiguous. The CDR3 contains 17 residues. The V end was cut by 3 bases, the J end by 2 bases, with 18 bases between. CDR1 and CDR2 from the germline V gene are SGHAT and FQNNGV. The CDR3 is CASSLGLVSIHTDTQYF. CDR3 DNA sequence: TGTGCCAGCAGCTTGGGTCTAGTTTCCATACACACAGATACGCAGTATTTT. Full variable domain (outside the CDR3, taken from reference TRBV11-2 and TRBJ2-3): EAGVAQSPRYKIIEKRQSVAFWCNPISGHATLYWYQQILGQGPKLLIQFQNNGVVDDSQLPKDRFSAERLKGVDSTLKIQPAKLEDSAVYLCASSLGLVSIHTDTQYFGPGTRLTVL.

As concerns this clone: No DNA is shown, since the ends of the CDR3 on it are uncertain; the CDR3 is the one TCRdb lists. This sequence joins TRBV12-2 and TRBJ1-1. TRBV12-2 is an annotated pseudogene. Both ends counted, the CDR3 spans 15 residues. CDR3 residues: CASRLVGGGNTEAFF.

There are a few counts of this clone. This chain joins TRBV6-6 and TRBJ2-1; D may be TRBD1 (5 bases). The V gene's germline CDR1 is MNHNY and CDR2 SVGAGI (reference sequence). The CDR3 is 14 amino acids. Trimming cost V 6 bases and J 3 bases, with 12 bases left between them. CDR3 residues: CASRKDRFYNEQFF. The CDR3 DNA reads TGTGCCAGCAGGAAAGACAGATTCTACAATGAGCAGTTCTTC.

V usage is TRBV9 and J usage is TRBJ1-1; D may be TRBD1 (6 bases). V shed 2 bases and J shed 1 base, with 9 bases lying between them. From germline, CDR1 is SGDLS and CDR2 YYNGEE. This CDR3 has 14 residues. The CDR3 DNA sequence: TGTGCCAGCAGCGTGGACAGTCAGAACACTGAAGCTTTCTTT. This gives the protein CASSVDSQNTEAFF.

The genes are TRBV16 and TRBJ2-2; D uncertain. The germline V gene has CDR1 KGHSY and CDR2 FQNENV. The CDR3 spans 13 residues. Trimming took 3 bases from V and 2 from J, leaving 4 bases between them. For the CDR3, the DNA is TGTGCCAGCAGCCATCATAACACCGGGGAGCTGTTTTTT. It encodes CASSHHNTGELFF.

The chain recombines TRBV19 with TRBJ1-2, with a tentative D call TRBD1 (5 bases). The ends were cut back, 4 bases at V and 3 bases at J, with 15 bases in the middle. The germline V gene has CDR1 LNHDA and CDR2 SQIVND (reference sequence). The CDR3 sequence is 15 residues long. The CDR3 bases are TGTGCCAGTAGTACAGACCGGGACCGACACTATGGCTACACCTTC. Protein: CASSTDRDRHYGYTF.

The gene calls are TRBV2 and TRBJ2-2; D is possibly TRBD2 (7 bases). The CDR3 runs 13 residues. The germline V gene encodes CDR1 SNHLY and CDR2 FYNNEI. Trimming took 6 bases from V and 6 from J, leaving 11 bases between them. This CDR3 reads CASRGGGAGELFF. In DNA form, the CDR3 reads TGTGCCAGCAGAGGGGGGGGAGCCGGGGAGCTGTTTTTT.

The rearrangement uses TRBV6-9 and TRBJ1-4; weak D call: TRBD1 (5 bases). Germline V gene sequence: CDR1 MNHGY, CDR2 SVAAGI. The CDR3 extends over 16 amino acids. V lost 4 bases to trimming and J lost 13 bases, with 25 bases between them. The CDR3 region has the DNA TGTGCCAGCAGTTTTGAAAACCCCTGGGTGGGGGATAGACTGTTTTTT. It encodes CASSFENPWVGDRLFF.

J is TRBJ2-3 and V is TRBV4-2, with 15 nucleotides matching TRBD2. This CDR3 comprises 21 residues. Germline trimming cut 1 base from V and 2 bases from J; bases unmatched to any gene: 13. Germline lookup yields CDR1 LGHNA and CDR2 YNFKEQ. The CDR3 spells CASSQAVPGLAGGRNTDTQYF. The CDR3 DNA reads as TGTGCCAGCAGCCAAGCCGTCCCTGGACTAGCGGGGGGGCGTAACACAGATACGCAGTATTTT.

The chain joins TRBV19 to TRBJ2-7; no firm D call. V was shortened by 5 bases and J by 3 bases, with 8 bases between the two germline ends. The CDR3 is 12 residues long. Per the germline V gene, CDR1 is LNHDA and CDR2 is SQIVND (reference sequence). The DNA of the CDR3 is TGTGCCAGTAGTCAGTCACACTACGAGCAGTACTTC. Amino acid sequence: CASSQSHYEQYF.

The chain carries TRBV6-6 and TRBJ2-7; the D gene is possibly TRBD1 (5 bases). Per germline, CDR1 MNHNY and CDR2 SVGAGI (reference sequence). There are 13 residues in the CDR3. V was pared by 0 bases and J by 6 bases, with 9 bases between. The CDR3: CASSYSVRGEQYF. The CDR3 DNA follows: TGTGCCAGCAGTTACTCTGTTAGGGGCGAGCAGTACTTC.